This TCR beta chain was sequenced for a study of blood T cell repertoires in COVID-19. Whole-study context: The United States, Italy and Spain provided the acute and convalescent COVID-19 samples. PBMCs, B-cell-depleted T cells, or T cells provided the cDNA or gDNA that made up the material.

Study processing details: Reference gene primers were amplified, and this amplification served to estimate nucleated cell counts. Libraries were prepared by immunoSEQ multiplex PCR; TCRdb keeps only in-frame clonotypes and omits some of them. V, J and clone size derive from that table, while D and trimming were established from the DNA sequence. The data show roughly 250,000 clones, roughly 79% seen once. Germline CDR1 reads ENHRY; CDR2 reads SYGVKD. The CDR3 contains 15 residues. The V end was cut by 3 bases, the J end by 3 bases, with 12 bases between. Sequencing was done on a sample of peripheral blood. The TCR originated in a woman aged 55-75 years with active or convalescent COVID-19. The chain combines TRBV10-3 with TRBJ1-5; D possibly corresponds to TRBD1 (5 bases). The CDR3 loop is CAISEGVGNNQPQHF. The CDR3 nucleotides are TGTGCCATCAGTGAAGGGGTAGGGAACAATCAGCCCCAGCATTTT.